Following are 32 T cell receptor beta chains from one sample sequenced in a study of cytomegalovirus exposure and HLA in healthy donors. PCR amplification relied on 60 Vbeta primers (plus 13 Jbeta primers). Using immunoSEQ multiplex PCR, the repertoire was profiled, and TCRdb retains in-frame clones only, with some absent. In the table there are 100,000 to 150,000 clones, around 78% of which are singletons. Input material: PBMCs. These receptors were taken from a man aged 55 to 69 in good health and CMV-seropositive.

This clone was seen only a few times. V and J are TRBV27 and TRBJ2-2, with 7 bases aligning to TRBD1. The germline V gene encodes CDR1 MNHEY and CDR2 SMNVEV (reference sequence). Trimming removed 6 bases from V and 6 bases from J; junction bases left unmatched: 4. The CDR3 is 13 amino acids. CDR3 sequence reads: CASSHGTAGELFF. The CDR3, as DNA: TGTGCCAGCAGCCATGGGACAGCCGGGGAGCTGTTTTTT.

The chain carries TRBV28 and TRBJ1-1; tentatively, D is TRBD1 (6 bases). The CDR3 contains 14 residues. The germline V gene has CDR1 MDHEN and CDR2 SYDVKM. The V end lost 5 bases, the J end lost 5 bases, and 15 bases lay between the germline ends. The chain's CDR3 is CASSLQNRGTEAFF. In DNA form, the CDR3 reads TGTGCCAGCAGTCTGCAAAATAGGGGGACTGAAGCTTTCTTT.

This chain joins TRBV21-1 and TRBJ2-7; the table's D call of TRBD1 was not tested on the DNA. TRBV21-1 corresponds to a pseudogene. CDR3 length: 16 amino acids. CDR3 coding DNA: TGTGCCAGCAGCCCCGACAGGGGGCAACGAAAATGCGAGCAGTACTTC. Amino acids: CASSPDRGQRKCEQYF.

V usage is TRBV30 and J usage is TRBJ2-3; 7 nucleotides line up with TRBD1. The germline V gene encodes CDR1 GTSNPN and CDR2 SVGIG (reference sequence). Germline trimming cut 3 bases from V and 4 bases from J; bases unmatched to any gene: 7. The CDR3 has 14 residues. CDR3 bases: TGTGCCTGGAGAAGACAGGGTGAGGCAGATACGCAGTATTTT. Amino acid sequence: CAWRRQGEADTQYF.

V and J are TRBV29-1 and TRBJ1-4; possibly TRBD1 for D (5 bases). The germline V gene encodes CDR1 SQVTM and CDR2 ANQGSEA. This CDR3 region has 14 residues. V was clipped by 3 bases and J by 7 bases, with 15 bases between them. CDR3 loop: CSVDDANGGEKLFF. The CDR3 DNA is TGCAGCGTTGACGACGCTAACGGGGGTGAAAAACTGTTTTTT.

The rearrangement links TRBV9 to TRBJ1-2, with 12 bases lining up with TRBD1. This CDR3 spans 17 amino acids. The V segment lost 4 bases and the J segment 6 bases; nucleotides outside the gene matches: 13. Germline V gene sequence: CDR1 SGDLS, CDR2 YYNGEE. For the CDR3, the DNA is TGTGCCAGCAGCCAGGTTGGGGACAGGGGGCAATATGATGGCTACACCTTC. Protein product: CASSQVGDRGQYDGYTF.

This sequence joins TRBV5-1 and TRBJ2-3; TRBD2 aligns across 8 bases. The trim removed 0 bases at V and 2 bases at J, leaving 5 bases unmatched. The CDR3 consists of 16 residues. The V gene's germline CDR1 is SGHRS and CDR2 YFSETQ. The CDR3 DNA follows: TGCGCCAGCAGCTTGGCTAGCGGGTACCTCACAGATACGCAGTATTTT. Protein: CASSLASGYLTDTQYF. Variable domain in full (rest from reference TRBV5-1 and TRBJ2-3): KAGVTQTPRYLIKTRGQQVTLSCSPISGHRSVSWYQQTPGQGLQFLFEYFSETQRNKGNFPGRFSGRQFSNSRSEMNVSTLELGDSALYLCASSLASGYLTDTQYFGPGTRLTVL.

The genes are TRBV15 and TRBJ1-2; D is unclear. The CDR3 is made up of 12 amino acids. Trimming pared 5 bases from V and 10 bases from J, leaving 14 bases between. Germline values: CDR1 LNHNV, CDR2 YYDKDF (reference sequence). For the CDR3, the DNA is TGTGCCACCAGCGCCCGGAGGGCTTCCTACACCTTC. Translating it yields CATSARRASYTF.

This clone was recorded a few times. The chain joins TRBV27 to TRBJ1-5; perhaps TRBD1 as D (6 bases). Trimming shortened V by 6 bases and J by 7 bases, and 13 bases separated the two germline ends. The CDR3 has 13 residues. In germline, CDR1 is MNHEY, CDR2 SMNVEV (reference sequence). In DNA, the CDR3 is TGTGCCAGCAGCGTCCAGGGGCTACAGCCCCAGCATTTT. It translates to CASSVQGLQPQHF.

V is TRBV7-9 and J is TRBJ2-5; 10 bases are a match to TRBD2. The CDR3 runs to 15 residues. Germline V gives CDR1 SEHNR, CDR2 FQNEAQ (reference sequence). With 5 bases clipped from V and 2 bases from J, the junction kept 5 bases outside the gene matches. CDR3: CASSNTAGGQETQYF. The CDR3 region has the DNA TGTGCCAGCAGCAACACAGCGGGGGGGCAAGAGACCCAGTACTTC.

The CDR3 loop reads CASSFWAGTGELFF. Here the CDR3 DNA reads TGTGCCAGCAGCTTCTGGGCTGGTACCGGGGAGCTGTTTTTT. The chain employs TRBV7-9 and TRBJ2-2; D is ambiguous. CDR3 length equals 14 residues. Per the germline V gene, CDR1 is SEHNR and CDR2 is FQNEAQ (reference sequence). Deletions cut 3 bases from V and 5 bases from J, with 10 bases between.

The rearrangement uses TRBV28 and TRBJ1-1; D may be TRBD1 (6 bases). This CDR3 has 14 amino acids. The germline V gene has CDR1 MDHEN and CDR2 SYDVKM. V was pared by 4 bases and J by 1 base, with 10 bases between. The CDR3 region has the DNA TGTGCCAGCAGTTCTCACAGGGAGAACACTGAAGCTTTCTTT. Residues: CASSSHRENTEAFF.

The rearrangement joins TRBV5-1 to TRBJ2-3, with D maybe TRBD1 (6 bases). Germline loops: CDR1 SGHRS, CDR2 YFSETQ. The CDR3 contains 15 residues. V lost 4 bases and J lost 0, with 12 bases in between. The chain's CDR3 is CASSPVGASTDTQYF. The CDR3 DNA sequence: TGCGCCAGCAGCCCGGTGGGGGCAAGCACAGATACGCAGTATTTT.

V usage is TRBV6-1 and J usage is TRBJ1-1; D might be TRBD1 (6 bases). V was pared by 3 bases and J by 3 bases, with 14 bases between. The CDR3 contains 15 residues. Germline lookup yields CDR1 MNHNS and CDR2 SASEGT. The CDR3 DNA sequence: TGTGCCAGCAGTGATCAACAGGGCCTGCACACTGAAGCTTTCTTT. Its translation is CASSDQQGLHTEAFF.

This clone was observed a few times. The chain combines TRBV28 with TRBJ1-6, with no clear D. Trimming cost V 6 bases and J 7 bases, with 16 bases left between them. Germline-derived CDR1 and CDR2 are MDHEN and SYDVKM. This CDR3 comprises 15 residues. The CDR3: CASSQVGVKNSPLHF. The CDR3 bases are TGTGCCAGCAGCCAGGTGGGTGTTAAGAATTCACCCCTCCACTTT. The full variable domain, completed using reference TRBV28 and TRBJ1-6, is DVKVTQSSRYLVKRTGEKVFLECVQDMDHENMFWYRQDPGLGLRLIYFSYDVKMKEKGDIPEGYSVSREKKERFSLILESASTNQTSMYLCASSQVGVKNSPLHFGNGTRLTVT.

This chain joins TRBV2 and TRBJ1-1, with D perhaps TRBD1 (5 bases). The CDR3 is 15 amino acids. Trimming left V 8 bases short and J 1 base short, with 17 bases between. Germline-derived CDR1 and CDR2 are SNHLY and FYNNEI. Here the CDR3 reads CASCSRGLQNTEAFF. In nucleotides, the CDR3 is TGTGCCAGCTGTTCCCGGGGACTTCAGAACACTGAAGCTTTCTTT.

V gene TRBV10-3 combines with J gene TRBJ1-2, with a possible D match to TRBD1 (6 bases). V was shortened by 6 bases and J by 7 bases, with 15 bases between the two germline ends. The CDR3 is 13 residues long. Germline CDR1 and CDR2: ENHRY and SYGVKD. DNA of the CDR3: TGTGCCATCAGGGGACATAGCGACGGTGGCTACACCTTC. Amino acids: CAIRGHSDGGYTF.

The CDR3 protein is CASSLSPTRKQYF. In nucleotides, the CDR3 is TGTGCCAGCAGTTTATCCCCCACAAGAAAGCAGTACTTC. The V call is TRBV27, the J call TRBJ2-7; D uncertain. Trimming shortened V by 0 bases and J by 8 bases, and 11 bases separated the two germline ends. CDR3 length: 13 amino acids. Germline assignment: CDR1 MNHEY and CDR2 SMNVEV (reference sequence).

The genes are TRBV6-4 and TRBJ1-4, with no clear D. The germline V gene encodes CDR1 MRHNA and CDR2 SNTAGT. Trimming removed 8 bases from V and 0 bases from J, with 13 bases in between. This CDR3 has 15 residues. The DNA of the CDR3 is TGTGCCAGCCCCGGGAAGGCTGCAACTAATGAAAAACTGTTTTTT. Translating it yields CASPGKAATNEKLFF.

This rearrangement joins TRBV9 to TRBJ1-4; a weak D match, TRBD1 (5 bases). CDR1 is SGDLS, CDR2 YYNGEE, per germline. The CDR3 has 18 amino acids. V dropped 0 bases and J dropped 0 bases, with 15 bases sitting between them. The CDR3 nucleotides are TGTGCCAGCAGCGTAGCTTTCGGGGGATTTACAACTAATGAAAAACTGTTTTTT. It encodes CASSVAFGGFTTNEKLFF.

Only a few counts were recorded for this clone. The genes are TRBV30 and TRBJ1-6; D remains unclear. Germline V gene sequence: CDR1 GTSNPN, CDR2 SVGIG (reference sequence). This CDR3 is built from 13 residues. Trimming cost V 3 bases and J 7 bases, with 10 bases left between them. Here the CDR3 DNA reads TGTGCCTGGAGGCGAGTAAGAAATTCACCCCTCCACTTT. Its translation: CAWRRVRNSPLHF.

The chain joins TRBV9 to TRBJ2-5; 8 nucleotides line up with TRBD2. V lost 0 bases and J lost 2; bases outside the gene matches: 6. CDR3 length: 16 amino acids. CDR1 SGDLS and CDR2 YYNGEE come from the germline V gene. In nucleotides, the CDR3 is TGTGCCAGCAGCGTAGGGGCGGGGGGCGGACAAGAGACCCAGTACTTC. Residues: CASSVGAGGGQETQYF.

The count of this clone is one. The chain is built from TRBV5-6 and TRBJ1-2; 7 bases are a match to TRBD1. CDR3 size: 15 residues. In germline, CDR1 is SGHDT, CDR2 YYEEEE. Trimming removed 4 bases from V and 7 bases from J; junction bases left unmatched: 13. The CDR3 DNA reads as TGTGCCAGCAGCCCCCAAGACAGGGACGGTGGTGGCTACACCTTC. Translating gives CASSPQDRDGGGYTF.

The chain carries TRBV7-6 and TRBJ2-6, with D tentatively TRBD1 (8 bases). CDR1 and CDR2 from the germline V gene are SGHVS and FNYEAQ. Deletions cut 5 bases from V and 0 bases from J, with 14 bases between. The CDR3 loop spans 17 amino acids. The CDR3: CASSLQGGNSGANVLTF. The CDR3 region has the DNA TGTGCCAGCAGCCTACAGGGGGGGAACTCTGGGGCCAACGTCCTGACTTTC.

The chain couples TRBV5-1 to TRBJ2-1; 12 bases match TRBD2. Germline lookup yields CDR1 SGHRS and CDR2 YFSETQ. After removal of 5 bases from V and 4 bases from J, the junction contained 1 base not matched to a gene. This CDR3 comprises 14 residues. This CDR3 reads CASRTSGGYNEQFF. CDR3 coding DNA: TGCGCCAGCAGGACTAGCGGGGGATACAATGAGCAGTTCTTC.

The chain uses TRBV5-1 and TRBJ2-7; 10 bases are a match to TRBD2. CDR1 and CDR2 (germline): SGHRS, YFSETQ. The CDR3 has 15 amino acids. J was trimmed by 2 bases and V by 0 bases; bases with no gene match: 2. This chain's CDR3 is CASSLGTSGTYEQYF. The CDR3 DNA reads TGCGCCAGCAGCTTGGGGACTAGCGGTACCTACGAGCAGTACTTC.

The gene calls are TRBV7-9 and TRBJ1-2; tentatively, D is TRBD1 (5 bases). This CDR3 is built from 12 residues. V was cut by 0 bases and J by 13 bases, with 12 bases left in between. Germline V CDR1 and CDR2: SEHNR, FQNEAQ (reference sequence). The CDR3: CASSLADRGGTF. In DNA form, the CDR3 reads TGTGCCAGCAGCTTAGCCGACAGAGGCGGCACCTTC.

The chain is built from TRBV7-2 and TRBJ2-6, with TRBD1 identical over 7 bases. Germline V CDR1 and CDR2: SGHTA, FQGNSA. The CDR3 has 16 residues. V shed 5 bases, J shed 3 bases, and the junction held 7 bases outside the gene matches. CDR3 nucleotides: TGTGCCAGCAGCCGGGGACAGCTCATTGGGGCCAACGTCCTGACTTTC. Its protein is CASSRGQLIGANVLTF.

The chain employs TRBV15 and TRBJ2-4; TRBD1 might be the D (6 bases). The germline gives CDR1 LNHNV, CDR2 YYDKDF (reference sequence). V lost 8 bases and J 6 bases, leaving 11 bases between the germline ends. The length of the CDR3 is 12 residues. Here the CDR3 DNA reads TGTGCCACCGGAGGACAGATAAACATTCAGTACTTC. This gives the protein CATGGQINIQYF.

The chain is built from TRBV5-1 and TRBJ1-2; TRBD1 agrees at 7 bases. The junction had 7 bases not matched to a gene; V was cut back by 0 bases and J by 5 bases. Germline-derived CDR1 and CDR2 are SGHRS and YFSETQ. This CDR3 is 15 amino acids long. The CDR3 DNA is TGCGCCAGCAGCTTGGCTATGGGACAGAGGTATGGCTACACCTTC. Its translation is CASSLAMGQRYGYTF.

CDR3 in amino acids: CASSLVTGGQPQHF. In DNA, the CDR3 is TGTGCCAGCAGCTTAGTAACAGGCGGTCAGCCCCAGCATTTT. The V gene is TRBV11-3, the J gene TRBJ1-5; D is possibly TRBD1 (5 bases). Trimming cost V 1 base and J 6 bases, with 10 bases left between them. The CDR3 covers 14 residues. Germline lookup yields CDR1 SGHNT and CDR2 YENEEA.

The chain uses TRBV10-3 and TRBJ1-1, with TRBD1 matching over 7 bases. Germline V CDR1 and CDR2: ENHRY, SYGVKD. Trimming removed 6 bases from V and 4 bases from J; junction bases left unmatched: 8. The CDR3 consists of 14 residues. DNA for the CDR3: TGTGCCATCAGAAAACAGGGGATCGGCACTGAAGCTTTCTTT. It is translated as CAIRKQGIGTEAFF.